Sequencing of this T cell receptor beta chain was carried out in a study of cytomegalovirus exposure and HLA in healthy donors. CDR1 and CDR2 (germline): SGHVS, FQNEAQ. V dropped 2 bases and J dropped 0 bases, with 11 bases sitting between them. The CDR3 consists of 16 residues. It was with 60 Vbeta and 13 Jbeta primers that the PCR ran. The method was immunoSEQ multiplex PCR; TCRdb's version includes in-frame clones alone and lacks a portion of them. The sample lists 150,000 or so clones, roughly 79% occurring once. Note on this clone: The antigen remains undetermined.

Study-wide points: According to an earlier analysis, most TCR beta V segments yielded productive rearrangements about 87% or about 30% of the time. Later analysis demonstrated an association between a missense DCLRE1C variant and TCR beta V- and J-gene trimming.

The sample consisted of PBMCs. The chain has TRBV7-8 and TRBJ1-3, with a tentative D call TRBD1 (5 bases). This TCR was recovered from a man between 18 and 35 years old in good health and CMV-seronegative. Here the CDR3 DNA reads TGTGCCAGCAGCTTAACGGAGGGGATCTCTGGAAACACCATATATTTT. Translated: CASSLTEGISGNTIYF. Using reference TRBV7-8 and TRBJ1-3 for the parts outside the CDR3, the full variable domain is GAGVSQSPRYKVAKRGQDVALRCDPISGHVSLFWYQQALGQGPEFLTYFQNEAQLDKSGLPSDRFFAERPEGSVSTLKIQRTQQEDSAVYLCASSLTEGISGNTIYFGEGSWLTVV.